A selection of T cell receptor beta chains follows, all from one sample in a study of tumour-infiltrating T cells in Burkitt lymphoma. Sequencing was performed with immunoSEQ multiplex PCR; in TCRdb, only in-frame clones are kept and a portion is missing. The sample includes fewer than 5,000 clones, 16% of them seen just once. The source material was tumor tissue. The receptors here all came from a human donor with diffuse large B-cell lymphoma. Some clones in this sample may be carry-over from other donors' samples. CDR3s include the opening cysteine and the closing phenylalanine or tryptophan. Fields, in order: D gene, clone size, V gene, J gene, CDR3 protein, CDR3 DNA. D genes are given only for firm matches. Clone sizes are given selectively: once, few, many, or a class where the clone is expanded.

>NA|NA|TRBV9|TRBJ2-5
CASSVGLQGRETQYF
TGTGCCAGCAGCGTAGGCCTCCAGGGGCGAGAGACCCAGTACTTC
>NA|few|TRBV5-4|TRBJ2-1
CASSSAITGDEQFF
TGTGCCAGCAGCTCCGCGATAACCGGCGATGAGCAGTTCTTC
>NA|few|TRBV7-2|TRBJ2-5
CASSRVFTGIQETQYF
TGTGCCAGCAGCCGAGTTTTTACAGGGATCCAAGAGACCCAGTACTTC
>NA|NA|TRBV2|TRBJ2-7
CASSAPQSSYEQYF
TGTGCCAGCAGTGCTCCCCAGAGCTCCTACGAGCAGTACTTC
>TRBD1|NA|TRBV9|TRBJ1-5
CASSPSTGGLQLQHF
TGTGCCAGCAGCCCATCGACAGGGGGATTACAGCTCCAGCATTTT
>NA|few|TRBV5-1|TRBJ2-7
CASSLAGQPGEQYF
TGCGCCAGCAGCTTGGCCGGACAGCCAGGCGAGCAGTACTTC
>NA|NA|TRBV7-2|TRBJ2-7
CASSLLASQGTYEQYF
TGTGCCAGCAGCTTATTAGCGTCGCAGGGTACCTACGAGCAGTACTTC
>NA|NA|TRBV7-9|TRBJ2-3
CASSLPLGSTDTQYF
TGTGCCAGCAGCTTGCCTCTAGGGAGCACAGATACGCAGTATTTT
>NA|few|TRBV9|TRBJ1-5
CASSPGQHSNQPQHF
TGTGCCAGCAGCCCCGGACAGCATAGCAATCAGCCCCAGCATTTT
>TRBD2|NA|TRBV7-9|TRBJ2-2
CASSSDGLAFTGELFF
TGTGCCAGCAGCTCGGACGGACTAGCGTTCACCGGGGAGCTGTTTTTT
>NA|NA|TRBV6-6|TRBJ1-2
CASRARGGYTF
TGTGCCAGCAGGGCCCGGGGTGGCTACACCTTC
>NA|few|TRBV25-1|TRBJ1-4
CASSSNNGELFF
TGTGCCAGCAGTTCAAACAACGGGGAACTGTTTTTT
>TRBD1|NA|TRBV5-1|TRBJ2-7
CASSLGQGGEQYF
TGCGCCAGCAGCTTAGGACAGGGCGGCGAGCAGTACTTC
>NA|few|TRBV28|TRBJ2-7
CASVSSGIGFEQYF
TGTGCCAGCGTAAGCTCAGGGATAGGGTTCGAGCAGTACTTC
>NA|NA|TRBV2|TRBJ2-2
CASSYLGTNTGELFF
TGTGCCAGCAGTTACCTCGGGACGAACACCGGGGAGCTGTTTTTT
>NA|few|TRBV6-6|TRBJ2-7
CASSYSLDPGREQYF
TGTGCCAGCAGTTACTCGCTCGACCCCGGGCGCGAGCAGTACTTC
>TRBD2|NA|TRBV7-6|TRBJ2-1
CASSLAGGDNAIEQFF
TGTGCCAGCAGCCTGGCGGGGGGGGACAACGCTATTGAGCAGTTCTTC
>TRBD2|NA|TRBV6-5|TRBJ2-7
CASSWGLPGIDEQYF
TGTGCCAGCAGTTGGGGACTACCCGGGATTGACGAGCAGTACTTC
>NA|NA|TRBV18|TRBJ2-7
CASSWDTRSEQYF
TGTGCCAGCTCATGGGACACAAGGTCCGAGCAGTACTTC
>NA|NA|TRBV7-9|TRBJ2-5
CASSLAVLARRETQYF
TGTGCCAGCAGCTTAGCGGTTCTAGCACGTAGGGAGACCCAGTACTTC
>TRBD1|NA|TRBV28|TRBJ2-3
CASSDRGQGTDTQYF
TGTGCCAGCAGTGACAGGGGCCAGGGCACAGATACGCAGTATTTT
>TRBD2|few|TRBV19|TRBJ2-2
CASSISSGRATGELFF
TGTGCCAGTAGTATATCTAGCGGGAGGGCCACCGGGGAGCTGTTTTTT
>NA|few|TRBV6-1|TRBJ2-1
CASLAVGQFF
TGTGCCAGCCTAGCTGTGGGGCAGTTCTTC
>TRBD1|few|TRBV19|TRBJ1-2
CASRTGTGGGYGYTF
TGTGCCAGTAGAACCGGGACAGGGGGTGGCTATGGCTACACCTTC
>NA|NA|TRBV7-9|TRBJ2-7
CASSLAIAGNEQYF
TGTGCCAGCAGCTTAGCAATAGCAGGAAACGAGCAGTACTTC
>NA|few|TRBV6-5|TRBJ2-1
CASGVAFGEQFF
TGTGCCAGCGGGGTAGCATTCGGTGAGCAGTTCTTC
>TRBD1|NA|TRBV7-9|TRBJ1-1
CASSSLRDRGLRVNTEAFF
TGTGCCAGCAGCTCGCTCCGGGACAGGGGGCTTAGGGTGAACACTGAAGCTTTCTTT
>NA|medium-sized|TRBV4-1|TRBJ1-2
CASSQSADYTF
TGCGCCAGCAGCCAATCCGCTGACTACACCTTC
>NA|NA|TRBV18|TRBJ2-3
CASSPRERSTDTQYF
TGTGCCAGCTCACCACGAGAGCGGTCCACAGATACGCAGTATTTT
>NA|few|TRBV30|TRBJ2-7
CAWSVRGTLAYEQYF
TGTGCCTGGAGTGTACGGGGGACCCTCGCCTACGAGCAGTACTTC
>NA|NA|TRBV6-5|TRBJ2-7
CASSYVQGAAYEQYF
TGTGCCAGCAGTTACGTGCAGGGCGCAGCCTACGAGCAGTACTTC
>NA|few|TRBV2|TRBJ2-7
CASTPMPYEQYF
TGTGCCAGCACCCCTATGCCCTACGAGCAGTACTTC
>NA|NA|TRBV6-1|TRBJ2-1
CASMLGGNEQFF
TGTGCCAGCATGCTGGGCGGGAATGAGCAGTTCTTC
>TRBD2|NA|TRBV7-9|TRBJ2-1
CASSPRTSGGFYNEQFF
TGTGCCAGCAGCCCACGGACTAGCGGGGGGTTTTACAATGAGCAGTTCTTC
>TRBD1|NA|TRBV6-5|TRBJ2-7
CASSSPGQGHEQYF
TGTGCCAGCAGTTCTCCGGGACAGGGCCACGAGCAGTACTTC
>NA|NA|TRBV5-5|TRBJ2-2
CASSLGPQNTEKLFF
TGTGCCAGCAGCTTGGGGCCGCAGAACACCGAGAAGCTGTTTTTT
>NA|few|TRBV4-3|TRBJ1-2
CASSQGGRGGYGYTF
TGCGCCAGCAGCCAAGGGGGGAGGGGCGGCTATGGCTACACCTTC
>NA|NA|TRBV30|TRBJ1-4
CAWSPTGVNEKLFF
TGTGCCTGGAGTCCCACGGGAGTTAATGAAAAACTGTTTTTT
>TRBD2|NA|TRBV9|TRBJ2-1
CASSVGVAGGYNEQFF
TGTGCCAGCAGCGTAGGGGTAGCGGGAGGGTACAATGAGCAGTTCTTC
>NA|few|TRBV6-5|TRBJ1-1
CASNVGLNTEAFF
TGTGCCAGCAATGTGGGCTTGAACACTGAAGCTTTCTTT
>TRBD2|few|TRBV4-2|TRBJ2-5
CASSQGSASGVGETQYF
TGTGCCAGCAGCCAAGGGTCGGCTAGCGGGGTTGGGGAGACCCAGTACTTC
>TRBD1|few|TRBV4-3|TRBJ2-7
CASSQAPGGVPYEQYF
TGCGCCAGCAGCCAAGCCCCAGGGGGCGTCCCCTACGAGCAGTACTTC
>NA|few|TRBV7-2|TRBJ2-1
CASSSLGRDLYNEQFF
TGTGCCAGCAGCTCCCTAGGGCGGGACCTCTACAATGAGCAGTTCTTC
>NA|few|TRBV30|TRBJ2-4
CASHNPWGAKNIQYF
TGTGCCTCGCACAACCCCTGGGGAGCCAAAAACATTCAGTACTTC
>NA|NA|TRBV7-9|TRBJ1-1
CAGGTSHNTEAFF
TGTGCTGGAGGGACATCCCATAACACTGAAGCTTTCTTT
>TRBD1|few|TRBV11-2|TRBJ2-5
CASSWTGETQYF
TGTGCCAGCAGCTGGACAGGGGAGACCCAGTACTTC